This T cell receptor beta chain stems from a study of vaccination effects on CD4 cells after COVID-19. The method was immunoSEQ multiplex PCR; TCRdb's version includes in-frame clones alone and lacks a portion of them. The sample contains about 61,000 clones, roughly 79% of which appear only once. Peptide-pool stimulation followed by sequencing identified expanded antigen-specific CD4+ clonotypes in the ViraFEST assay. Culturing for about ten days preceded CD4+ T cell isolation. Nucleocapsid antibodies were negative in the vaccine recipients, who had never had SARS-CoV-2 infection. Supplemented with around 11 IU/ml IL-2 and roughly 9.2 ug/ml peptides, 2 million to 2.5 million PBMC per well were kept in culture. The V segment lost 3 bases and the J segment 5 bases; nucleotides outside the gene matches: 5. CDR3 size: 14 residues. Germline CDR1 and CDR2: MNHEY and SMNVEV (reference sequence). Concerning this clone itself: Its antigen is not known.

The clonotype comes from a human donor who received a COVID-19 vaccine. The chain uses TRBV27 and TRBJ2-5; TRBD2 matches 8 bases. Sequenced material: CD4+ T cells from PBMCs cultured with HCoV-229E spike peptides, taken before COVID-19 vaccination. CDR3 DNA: TGTGCCAGCAGTTTTCGGGGGGGCAGGGAGACCCAGTACTTC. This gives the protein CASSFRGGRETQYF.